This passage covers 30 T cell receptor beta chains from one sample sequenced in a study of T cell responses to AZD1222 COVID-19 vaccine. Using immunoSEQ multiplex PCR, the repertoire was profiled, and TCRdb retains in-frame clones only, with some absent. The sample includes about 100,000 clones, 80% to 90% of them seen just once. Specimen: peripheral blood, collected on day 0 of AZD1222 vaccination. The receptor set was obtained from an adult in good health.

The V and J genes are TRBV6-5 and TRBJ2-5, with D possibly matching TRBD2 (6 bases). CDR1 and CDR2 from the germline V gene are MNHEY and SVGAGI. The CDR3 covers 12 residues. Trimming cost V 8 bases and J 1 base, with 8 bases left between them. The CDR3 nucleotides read TGTGCCAGCGCCGGGGGCCAAGAGACCCAGTACTTC. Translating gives CASAGGQETQYF.

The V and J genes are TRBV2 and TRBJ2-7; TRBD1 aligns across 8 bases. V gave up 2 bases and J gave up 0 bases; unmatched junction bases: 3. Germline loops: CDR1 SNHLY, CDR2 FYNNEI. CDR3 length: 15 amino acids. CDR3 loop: CASSERTGISYEQYF. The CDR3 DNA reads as TGTGCCAGCAGTGAACGGACAGGGATCTCCTACGAGCAGTACTTC.

The CDR3 bases are TGTGCCACCAGTGATTCCGGAAGGGCGGGGAACACTGAAGCTTTCTTT. Encoded protein: CATSDSGRAGNTEAFF. The rearrangement uses TRBV24-1 and TRBJ1-1; D is unresolved. The V end was cut by 2 bases, the J end by 1 base, with 13 bases between. The CDR3 runs 16 residues. Germline values: CDR1 KGHDR, CDR2 SFDVKD.

CDR3 sequence reads: CASSVPLGSLNEQFF. The DNA for the CDR3 is TGTGCCAGCAGTGTTCCTCTCGGGAGCCTTAATGAGCAGTTCTTC. The chain uses TRBV27 and TRBJ2-1, with D maybe TRBD2 (6 bases). Germline CDR1 reads MNHEY; CDR2 reads SMNVEV (reference sequence). Trimming removed 5 bases at V and 7 bases at J, with 18 bases between. The CDR3 contains 15 residues.

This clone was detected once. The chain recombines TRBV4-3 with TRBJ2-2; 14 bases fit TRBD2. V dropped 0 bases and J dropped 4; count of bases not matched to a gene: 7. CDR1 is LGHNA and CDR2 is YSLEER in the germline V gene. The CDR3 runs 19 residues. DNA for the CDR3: TGCGCCAGCAGCCAAGATCGGGGACTAGCGGGAGTGGGCACCGGGGAGCTGTTTTTT. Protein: CASSQDRGLAGVGTGELFF.

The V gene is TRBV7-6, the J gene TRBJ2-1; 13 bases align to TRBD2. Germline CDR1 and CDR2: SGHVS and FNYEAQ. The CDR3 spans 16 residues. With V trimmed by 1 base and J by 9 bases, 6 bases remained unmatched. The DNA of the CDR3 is TGTGCCAGCAGCTTAGTCAGGACTAGCGGGAGTCGTGAGCAGTTCTTC. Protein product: CASSLVRTSGSREQFF.

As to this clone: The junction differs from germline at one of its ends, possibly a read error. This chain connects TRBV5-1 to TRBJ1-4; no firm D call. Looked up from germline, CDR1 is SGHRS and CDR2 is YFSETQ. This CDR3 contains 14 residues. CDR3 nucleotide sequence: TGCGCCAGCTGCTTGAGGCCTTCTAATGAAAAACTGTTTTTT. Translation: CASCLRPSNEKLFF.

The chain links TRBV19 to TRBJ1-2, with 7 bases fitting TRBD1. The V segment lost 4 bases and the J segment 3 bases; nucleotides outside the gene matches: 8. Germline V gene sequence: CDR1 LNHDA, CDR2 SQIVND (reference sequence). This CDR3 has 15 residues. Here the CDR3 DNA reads TGTGCCAGTAGTACCGGGGCAACAGGGGACTATGGCTACACCTTC. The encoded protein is CASSTGATGDYGYTF.

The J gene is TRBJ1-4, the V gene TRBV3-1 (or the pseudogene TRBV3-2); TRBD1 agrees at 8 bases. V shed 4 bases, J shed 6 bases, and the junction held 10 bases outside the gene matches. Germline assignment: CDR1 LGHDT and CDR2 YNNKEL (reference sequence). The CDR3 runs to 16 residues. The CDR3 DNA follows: TGTGCCAGCAGCCTAGTCGGACAGGGCTACGATGAAAAACTGTTTTTT. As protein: CASSLVGQGYDEKLFF.

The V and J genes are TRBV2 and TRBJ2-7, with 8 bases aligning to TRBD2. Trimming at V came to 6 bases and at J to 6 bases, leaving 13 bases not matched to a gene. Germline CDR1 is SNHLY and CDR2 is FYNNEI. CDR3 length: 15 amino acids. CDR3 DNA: TGTGCCAGCAGCGCATTGAGCGGGAGAGCGGGCGAGCAGTACTTC. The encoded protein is CASSALSGRAGEQYF.

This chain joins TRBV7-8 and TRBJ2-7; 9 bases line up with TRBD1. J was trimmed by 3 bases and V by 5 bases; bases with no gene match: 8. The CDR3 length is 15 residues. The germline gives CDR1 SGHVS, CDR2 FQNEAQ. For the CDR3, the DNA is TGTGCCAGCAGCCACAGGGGGCAGCATAACTACGAGCAGTACTTC. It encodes CASSHRGQHNYEQYF. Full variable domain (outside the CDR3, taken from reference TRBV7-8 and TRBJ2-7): GAGVSQSPRYKVAKRGQDVALRCDPISGHVSLFWYQQALGQGPEFLTYFQNEAQLDKSGLPSDRFFAERPEGSVSTLKIQRTQQEDSAVYLCASSHRGQHNYEQYFGPGTRLTVT.

The CDR3 spells CASSYSREPTTEAFF. The DNA for the CDR3 is TGTGCCAGCAGTTACTCCCGGGAGCCGACCACTGAAGCTTTCTTT. The genes are TRBV6-5 and TRBJ1-1; D call uncertain. The CDR3 sequence is 15 residues long. Trimming pared 0 bases from V and 4 bases from J, leaving 12 bases between. Germline CDR1 reads MNHEY; CDR2 reads SVGAGI.

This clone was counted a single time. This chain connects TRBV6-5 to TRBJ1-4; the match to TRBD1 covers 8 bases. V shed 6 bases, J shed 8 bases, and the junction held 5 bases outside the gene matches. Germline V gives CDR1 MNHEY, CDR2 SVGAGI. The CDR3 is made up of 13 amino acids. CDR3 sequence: CASRAGDREKLFF. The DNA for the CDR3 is TGTGCCAGCAGGGCCGGGGACAGGGAAAAACTGTTTTTT.

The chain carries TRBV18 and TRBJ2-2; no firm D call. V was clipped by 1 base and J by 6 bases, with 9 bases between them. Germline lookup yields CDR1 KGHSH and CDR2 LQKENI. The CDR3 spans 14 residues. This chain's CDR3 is CASSPRGQSGELFF. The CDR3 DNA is TGTGCCAGCTCACCACGTGGGCAGTCCGGGGAGCTGTTTTTT.

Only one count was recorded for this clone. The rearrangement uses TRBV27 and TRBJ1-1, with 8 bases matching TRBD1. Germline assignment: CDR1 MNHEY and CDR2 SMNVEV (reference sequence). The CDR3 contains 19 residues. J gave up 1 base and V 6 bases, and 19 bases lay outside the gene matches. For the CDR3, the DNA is TGTGCCAGCAGGGAAGCCAGACTATTCCGGACAGGGAGGAACACTGAAGCTTTCTTT. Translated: CASREARLFRTGRNTEAFF.

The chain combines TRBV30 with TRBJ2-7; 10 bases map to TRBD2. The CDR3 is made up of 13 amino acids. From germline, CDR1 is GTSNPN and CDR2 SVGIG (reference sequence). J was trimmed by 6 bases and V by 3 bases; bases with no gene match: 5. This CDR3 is CAWRGTSVSEQYF. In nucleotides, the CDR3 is TGTGCCTGGAGGGGGACTAGCGTCTCCGAGCAGTACTTC.

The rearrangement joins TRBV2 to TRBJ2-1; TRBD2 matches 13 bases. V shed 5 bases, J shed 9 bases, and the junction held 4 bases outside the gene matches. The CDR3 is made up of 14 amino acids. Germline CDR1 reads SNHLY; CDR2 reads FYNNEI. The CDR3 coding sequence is TGTGCCAGCAGTCGGACTAGCGGGAGTCCTGAGCAGTTCTTC. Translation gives CASSRTSGSPEQFF.

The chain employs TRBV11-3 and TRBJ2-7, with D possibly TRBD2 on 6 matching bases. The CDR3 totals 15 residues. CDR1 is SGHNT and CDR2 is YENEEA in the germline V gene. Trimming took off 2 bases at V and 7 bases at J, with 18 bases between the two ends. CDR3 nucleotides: TGTGCCAGCAGCTTAATTGCATCTGCGGGGTATGAGCAGTACTTC. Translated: CASSLIASAGYEQYF.

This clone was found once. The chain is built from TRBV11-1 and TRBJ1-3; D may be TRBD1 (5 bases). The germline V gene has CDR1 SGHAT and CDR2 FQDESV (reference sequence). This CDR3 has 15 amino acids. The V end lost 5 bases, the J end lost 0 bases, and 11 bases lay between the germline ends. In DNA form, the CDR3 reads TGTGCCAGCAGCCCTGGGGCCGTCTCTGGAAACACCATATATTTT. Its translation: CASSPGAVSGNTIYF.

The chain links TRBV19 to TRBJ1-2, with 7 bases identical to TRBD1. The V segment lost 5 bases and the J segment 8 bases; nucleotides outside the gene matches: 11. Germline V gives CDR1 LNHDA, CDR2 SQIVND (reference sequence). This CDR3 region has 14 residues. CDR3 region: CASSSRDSVLGYTF. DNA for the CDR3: TGTGCCAGTAGTTCCCGGGACAGTGTTCTGGGCTACACCTTC.

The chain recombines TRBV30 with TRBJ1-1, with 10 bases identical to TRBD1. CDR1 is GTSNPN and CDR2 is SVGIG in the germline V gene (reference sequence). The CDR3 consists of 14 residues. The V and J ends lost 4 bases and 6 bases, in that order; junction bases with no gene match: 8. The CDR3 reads CAWMGDRGKAEAFF. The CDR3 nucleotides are TGTGCCTGGATGGGGGACAGGGGAAAGGCTGAAGCTTTCTTT.

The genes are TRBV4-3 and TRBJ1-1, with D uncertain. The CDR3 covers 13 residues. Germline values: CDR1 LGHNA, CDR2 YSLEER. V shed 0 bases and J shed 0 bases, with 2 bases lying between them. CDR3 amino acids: CASSQEVNTEAFF. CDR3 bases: TGCGCCAGCAGCCAAGAGGTGAACACTGAAGCTTTCTTT.

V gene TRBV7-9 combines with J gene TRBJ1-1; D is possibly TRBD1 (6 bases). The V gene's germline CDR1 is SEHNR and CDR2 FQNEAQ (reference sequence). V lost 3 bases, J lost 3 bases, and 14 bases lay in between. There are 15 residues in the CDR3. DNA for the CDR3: TGTGCCAGCAGCTTGAGTGGGGGCAGCTACACTGAAGCTTTCTTT. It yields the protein CASSLSGGSYTEAFF. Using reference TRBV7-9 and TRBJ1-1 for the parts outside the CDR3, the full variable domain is DTGVSQNPRHKITKRGQNVTFRCDPISEHNRLYWYRQTLGQGPEFLTYFQNEAQLEKSRLLSDRFSAERPKGSFSTLEIQRTEQGDSAMYLCASSLSGGSYTEAFFGQGTRLTVV.

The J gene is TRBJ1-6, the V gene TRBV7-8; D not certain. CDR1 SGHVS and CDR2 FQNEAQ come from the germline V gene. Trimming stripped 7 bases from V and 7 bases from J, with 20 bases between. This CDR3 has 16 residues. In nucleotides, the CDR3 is TGTGCCAGCACCGACGAGGCCCGCGCATGGAATTCACCCCTCCACTTT. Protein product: CASTDEARAWNSPLHF.

The CDR3 region has the DNA TGTGCCAGCAGCTTAGCCGGTATCCCCCGTGGGTCTCTCGGCTACACCTTC. As protein: CASSLAGIPRGSLGYTF. V is TRBV7-9 and J is TRBJ1-2; no clear D. Germline loops: CDR1 SEHNR, CDR2 FQNEAQ (reference sequence). CDR3 length equals 17 residues. V lost 0 bases and J lost 8, with 22 bases in between.

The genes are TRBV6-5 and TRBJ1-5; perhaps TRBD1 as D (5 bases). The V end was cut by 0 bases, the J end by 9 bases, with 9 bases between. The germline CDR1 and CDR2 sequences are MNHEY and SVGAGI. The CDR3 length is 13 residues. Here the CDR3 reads CASSYSSRGPQHF. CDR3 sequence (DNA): TGTGCCAGCAGTTACTCGAGTAGGGGGCCCCAGCATTTT.

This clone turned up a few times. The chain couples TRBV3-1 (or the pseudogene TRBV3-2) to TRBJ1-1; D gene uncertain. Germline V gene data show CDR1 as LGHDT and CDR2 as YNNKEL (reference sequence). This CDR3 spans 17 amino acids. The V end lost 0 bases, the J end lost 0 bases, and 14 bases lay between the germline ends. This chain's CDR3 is CASSQEGRVLMNTEAFF. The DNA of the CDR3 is TGTGCCAGCAGCCAAGAAGGCCGGGTACTCATGAACACTGAAGCTTTCTTT.

The CDR3: CASRGTTGSPLHF. The CDR3 nucleotides read TGTGCCAGCAGAGGGACAACAGGTTCACCCCTCCACTTT. The rearrangement links TRBV28 to TRBJ1-6, with TRBD1 as a possible D gene (6 bases). Germline-derived CDR1 and CDR2 are MDHEN and SYDVKM. V lost 6 bases and J lost 9, with 12 bases in between. The CDR3 is 13 amino acids.

The CDR3 loop reads CAWSMGRVYGTDTQYF. The CDR3 nucleotides read TGTGCCTGGAGTATGGGCAGGGTTTACGGCACAGATACGCAGTATTTT. The chain couples TRBV30 to TRBJ2-3; D is possibly TRBD1 (5 bases). The CDR3 is 16 residues long. V lost 2 bases to trimming and J lost 1 base, with 16 bases between them. Looked up from germline, CDR1 is GTSNPN and CDR2 is SVGIG (reference sequence).

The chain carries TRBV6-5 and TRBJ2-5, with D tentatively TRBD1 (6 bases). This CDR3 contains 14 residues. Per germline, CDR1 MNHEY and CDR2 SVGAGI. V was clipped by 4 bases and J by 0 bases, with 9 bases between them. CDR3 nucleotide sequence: TGTGCCAGCAGTTGGGGACACAACCAAGAGACCCAGTACTTC. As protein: CASSWGHNQETQYF.